The TCR beta chain under discussion was sequenced for a study of TIL therapy for anti-PD-1-resistant metastatic lung cancer. This CDR3 is 15 amino acids long. CDR1 and CDR2 (germline): SGHAT, FQNNGV. Deletions cut 5 bases from V and 4 bases from J, with 16 bases between. The time point: pre-treatment sample, taken before nivolumab and TIL therapy. The immunoSEQ assay was v3. TCRdb keeps only in-frame clones here, not all; method: immunoSEQ multiplex PCR. The sample lists more than 45,000 clones, 73% occurring once. This chain uses TRBV11-2 with TRBJ2-3, with a weak D call TRBD2 (6 bases). This sequence originates from a person aged 25 to 80 with non-small cell lung cancer. The sequencing here drew on blood, taken at baseline. CDR3 region: CASSATTGVADTQYF. CDR3 DNA sequence: TGTGCCAGCAGCGCAACAACGGGAGTTGCAGATACGCAGTATTTT.